The text below deals with one T cell receptor beta chain. The antigen is undetermined. TCRdb itself ran the reads through MiXCR, one entry per CDR3 protein. The sample carries 450,000 to 600,000 distinct CDR3 sequences, 11% recorded once. V gave up 3 bases and J gave up 7 bases; unmatched junction bases: 13. The CDR3 totals 16 residues. The germline gives CDR1 DFQATT, CDR2 SNEGSKA (reference sequence). The data stem from a study of T cell repertoires in cytomegalovirus infection. Study results and caveats: The study found HLA-C-restricted CMV-specific TCR beta clonotypes dominating the ex vivo response.

This receptor was taken from a human donor in good health (CMV status not recorded). Some clones in this sample may be carry-over from other donors' samples. Input material: PBMCs. The chain employs TRBV20-1 and TRBJ2-1; 9 nucleotides match TRBD2. CDR3 sequence: CSASKISGSLANEQFF. The DNA of the CDR3 is TGCAGTGCTAGCAAGATTAGCGGGAGTTTGGCTAATGAGCAGTTCTTC.